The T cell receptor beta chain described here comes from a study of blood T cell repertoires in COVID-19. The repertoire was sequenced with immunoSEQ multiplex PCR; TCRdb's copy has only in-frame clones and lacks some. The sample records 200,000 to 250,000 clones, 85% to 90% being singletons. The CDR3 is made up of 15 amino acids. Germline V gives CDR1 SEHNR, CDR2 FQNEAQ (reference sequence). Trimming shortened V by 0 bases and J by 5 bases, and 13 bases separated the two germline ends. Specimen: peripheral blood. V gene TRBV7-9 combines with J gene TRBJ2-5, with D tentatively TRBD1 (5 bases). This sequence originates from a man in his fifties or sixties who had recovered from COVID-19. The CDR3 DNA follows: TGTGCCAGCAGCTTAGCCGGCAGGGAAATCGAGACCCAGTACTTC. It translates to CASSLAGREIETQYF.